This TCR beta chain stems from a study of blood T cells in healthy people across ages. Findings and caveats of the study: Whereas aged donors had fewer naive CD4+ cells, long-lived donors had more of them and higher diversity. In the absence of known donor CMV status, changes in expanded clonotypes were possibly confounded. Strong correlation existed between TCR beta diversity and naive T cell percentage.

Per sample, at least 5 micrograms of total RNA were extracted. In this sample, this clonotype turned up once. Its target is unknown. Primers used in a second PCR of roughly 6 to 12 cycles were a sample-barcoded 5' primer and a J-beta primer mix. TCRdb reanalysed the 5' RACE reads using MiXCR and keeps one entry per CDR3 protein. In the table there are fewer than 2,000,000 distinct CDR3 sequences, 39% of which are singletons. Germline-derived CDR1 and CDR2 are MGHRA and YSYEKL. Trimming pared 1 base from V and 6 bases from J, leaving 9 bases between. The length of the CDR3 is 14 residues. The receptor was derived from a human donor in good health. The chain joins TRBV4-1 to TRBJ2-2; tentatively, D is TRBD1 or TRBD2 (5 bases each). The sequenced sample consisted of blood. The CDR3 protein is CASSQVSGPGELFF. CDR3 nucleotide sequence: TGCGCCAGCAGCCAAGTGTCGGGGCCCGGGGAGCTGTTTTTT.